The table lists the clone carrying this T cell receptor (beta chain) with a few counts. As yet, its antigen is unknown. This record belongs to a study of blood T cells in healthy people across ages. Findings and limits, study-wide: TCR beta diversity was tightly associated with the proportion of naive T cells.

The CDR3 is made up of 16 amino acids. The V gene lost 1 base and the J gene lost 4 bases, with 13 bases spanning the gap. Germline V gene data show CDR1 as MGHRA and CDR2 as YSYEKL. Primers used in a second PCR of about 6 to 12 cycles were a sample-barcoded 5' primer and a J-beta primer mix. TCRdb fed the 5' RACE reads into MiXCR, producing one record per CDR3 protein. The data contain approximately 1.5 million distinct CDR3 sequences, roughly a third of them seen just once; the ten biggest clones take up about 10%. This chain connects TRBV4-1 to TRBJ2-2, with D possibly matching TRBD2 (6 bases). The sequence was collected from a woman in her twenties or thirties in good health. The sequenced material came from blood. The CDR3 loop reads CASSQGGGTSTGELFF. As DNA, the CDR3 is TGCGCCAGCAGCCAAGGTGGGGGGACGAGCACCGGGGAGCTGTTTTTT.